Ten or more counts support the clone carrying this T cell receptor beta chain. The target antigen is unknown. The read halts 3 residues ahead of the CDR3 end, with the missing end drawn from the germline J gene. The data were taken from a study of T cell clonality in common variable immunodeficiency. CVID subjects had received replacement immunoglobulin for at least one year. No CVID subject was ill or on immunomodulatory drugs when sampled. Produced via immunoSEQ multiplex PCR; TCRdb's table is partial and in-frame only. The sample has over 20,000 clones, none seen only once. Whole-study results and caveats: Fewer TCRbeta clones were shared among CVID subjects than controls. In common variable immunodeficiency, TCR beta chains reportedly carried fewer deletions and N-nucleotide insertions.

Germline CDR1 SGHDT, CDR2 YYEEEE. V was cut by 0 bases and J by 3 bases, with 6 bases left in between. This CDR3 is 13 amino acids long. The receptor's source is a human donor with common variable immunodeficiency. The sample was peripheral blood mononuclear cells. The chain couples TRBV5-6 to TRBJ1-1; D ambiguous. CDR3 DNA (partial): TGTGCCAGCAGCTTGGAACAGTACACTGAA. Amino acid sequence: CASSLEQYTE. The entire CDR3 protein reads CASSLEQYTEAFF.